This is a list of T cell receptor beta chains from one sample in a study of blood T cell repertoires in COVID-19. The assay was immunoSEQ multiplex PCR, and TCRdb's table has in-frame clones only and misses some. The sample comprises over 150,000 clones, about 90% of which are singletons, and 0.5% to 0.55% rests with the top ten. Sequenced material: peripheral blood. The origin of the receptors is a man in his fifties or sixties with acute or convalescent COVID-19. Both conserved end residues are part of each CDR3. A D gene is named only where the DNA matches it firmly. Clone size is stated in some rows and not others, as once, few, many or a class when expanded.

cdr3_length	clone_size	d_call	v_call	j_call	cdr3_aa	cdr3_nt
15	.	.	TRBV6-1	TRBJ1-1	CASSEAGGSYTEAFF	TGTGCCAGCAGTGAAGCTGGGGGCTCGTACACTGAAGCTTTCTTT
18	.	TRBD1	TRBV6-2/TRBV6-3	TRBJ1-2	CASRYPGTGGLTNYGYTF	TGTGCCAGCAGATACCCCGGGACAGGGGGTTTGACTAACTATGGCTACACCTTC
17	.	TRBD1	TRBV24-1	TRBJ1-5	CATSDLREQGAGQPQHF	TGTGCCACCAGTGATTTGCGGGAGCAGGGGGCTGGGCAGCCCCAGCATTTT
15	.	.	TRBV6-2/TRBV6-3	TRBJ2-6	CASSYLFSGANVLTF	TGTGCCAGCAGTTACCTATTCTCTGGGGCCAACGTCCTGACTTTC
18	.	TRBD2	TRBV7-8	TRBJ2-1	CASSPVIISGGARNEQFF	TGTGCCAGCAGCCCGGTAATTATTAGCGGGGGGGCGAGGAATGAGCAGTTCTTC
15	once	TRBD2	TRBV19	TRBJ2-7	CASSEQPGLAAEQYF	TGTGCCAGTAGTGAACAACCGGGACTAGCGGCCGAGCAGTACTTC
14	.	.	TRBV5-4	TRBJ1-6	CASSLLQGNSPLHF	TGTGCCAGCAGCTTGTTGCAGGGTAATTCACCCCTCCACTTT
14	.	.	TRBV6-6	TRBJ2-3	CASSISVNTDTQYF	TGTGCCAGCAGTATCAGCGTCAACACAGATACGCAGTATTTT
15	.	.	TRBV9	TRBJ2-7	CASSVGPSETYEQYF	TGTGCCAGCAGCGTAGGCCCTAGCGAGACCTACGAGCAGTACTTC
12	once	.	TRBV27	TRBJ1-1	CASRQGNTEAFF	TGTGCCAGCAGGCAGGGGAACACTGAAGCTTTCTTT
13	once	.	TRBV6-5	TRBJ1-2	CASSYAGDYGYTF	TGTGCCAGCAGTTACGCAGGGGACTATGGCTACACCTTC
14	.	.	TRBV29-1	TRBJ1-2	CSVAEGGLYYGYTF	TGCAGCGTCGCGGAGGGGGGGTTGTACTATGGCTACACCTTC
15	.	TRBD1	TRBV18	TRBJ2-7	CASSLRTGTTYEQYF	TGTGCCAGCTCACTACGGACAGGTACGACCTACGAGCAGTACTTC
16	.	TRBD1	TRBV7-3	TRBJ2-2	CASSATGGAGTGELFF	TGTGCCAGCAGCGCAACAGGGGGCGCGGGCACCGGGGAGCTGTTTTTT
13	.	.	TRBV6-2/TRBV6-3	TRBJ1-1	CASSQTGFTEAFF	TGTGCCAGCAGTCAAACAGGGTTTACTGAAGCTTTCTTT
17	.	TRBD2	TRBV27	TRBJ2-3	CASSLQAGWTSGYTQYF	TGTGCCAGCAGTTTACAGGCAGGGTGGACTAGCGGCTATACGCAGTATTTT
16	.	.	TRBV19	TRBJ1-5	CASSIGVSGNNQPQHF	TGTGCCAGTAGTATAGGAGTCTCGGGGAACAATCAGCCCCAGCATTTT
14	.	TRBD1	TRBV29-1	TRBJ1-1	CSVRPGQGAFEAFF	TGCAGCGTTCGGCCAGGACAGGGGGCCTTTGAAGCTTTCTTT
16	.	TRBD1	TRBV4-3	TRBJ2-3	CASSQVGGQGGYTQYF	TGCGCCAGCAGCCAAGTGGGGGGACAGGGTGGATATACGCAGTATTTT
18	.	TRBD2	TRBV14	TRBJ2-3	CASSYTPGLADHTDTQYF	TGTGCCAGCAGCTATACCCCGGGACTAGCGGACCACACAGATACGCAGTATTTT
16	.	TRBD2	TRBV5-8	TRBJ2-7	CASSSGTSVGPYEQYF	TGTGCCAGCAGCTCCGGGACTAGCGTTGGACCCTACGAGCAGTACTTC
17	.	.	TRBV19	TRBJ1-5	CASSKTGNLGVGQPQHF	TGTGCCAGTAGTAAGACAGGTAACTTGGGAGTTGGTCAGCCCCAGCATTTT
15	.	TRBD1	TRBV4-1	TRBJ1-5	CASSPVRGSNQPQHF	TGCGCCAGCAGCCCGGTCAGGGGGAGCAATCAGCCCCAGCATTTT
14	.	TRBD2	TRBV29-1	TRBJ2-3	CSVELSGRTDTQYF	TGCAGCGTTGAACTTAGCGGGAGAACAGATACGCAGTATTTT
15	.	.	TRBV29-1	TRBJ2-3	CSGDSRGASTDTQYF	TGCAGCGGTGACTCCAGGGGGGCAAGCACAGATACGCAGTATTTT
15	.	TRBD1	TRBV7-6	TRBJ1-5	CASSRGQGGDQPQHF	TGTGCCAGCAGCCGAGGACAGGGGGGGGATCAGCCCCAGCATTTT
21	.	TRBD1	TRBV7-3	TRBJ1-3	CASSLRGIRGQGHISGNTIYF	TGTGCCAGCAGCTTAAGAGGAATCCGGGGACAGGGTCATATCTCTGGAAACACCATATATTTT
15	.	TRBD1	TRBV19	TRBJ1-2	CASSSTGTGGYGYTF	TGTGCCAGTAGTTCAACCGGGACAGGGGGCTATGGCTACACCTTC
12	.	.	TRBV28	TRBJ1-2	CASSWSRVGYTF	TGTGCCAGCAGCTGGAGTCGGGTTGGCTACACCTTC
19	.	TRBD2	TRBV4-2	TRBJ2-1	CASSQEEVAGGPGYNEQFF	TGTGCCAGCAGCCAAGAGGAAGTAGCGGGGGGGCCGGGATACAATGAGCAGTTCTTC
15	.	TRBD2	TRBV10-3	TRBJ2-5	CAISEHSGGQETQYF	TGTGCCATCAGTGAGCATAGCGGGGGCCAAGAGACCCAGTACTTC
13	.	.	TRBV2	TRBJ1-1	CASSKDKNTEAFF	TGTGCCAGCAGTAAGGACAAGAACACTGAAGCTTTCTTT
12	.	.	TRBV19	TRBJ1-5	CASRLTGQPQHF	TGTGCCAGTAGACTCACCGGGCAGCCCCAGCATTTT
14	.	.	TRBV11-1	TRBJ1-6	CASSADSTNSPLHF	TGTGCCAGCAGCGCGGACAGCACCAATTCACCCCTCCACTTT
15	.	TRBD1	TRBV2	TRBJ1-2	CASSASTGGYYGYTF	TGTGCCAGCAGTGCATCGACAGGGGGGTACTATGGCTACACCTTC
11	.	.	TRBV5-1	TRBJ1-1	CASRLDTEAFF	TGCGCCAGCAGACTAGACACTGAAGCTTTCTTT
15	.	.	TRBV27	TRBJ2-1	CASSITRSSYNEQFF	TGTGCCAGCAGTATCACAAGGAGCTCCTACAATGAGCAGTTCTTC
14	.	.	TRBV7-2	TRBJ2-3	CASSLVGVADTQYF	TGTGCCAGCAGCTTAGTAGGGGTTGCTGATACGCAGTATTTT
19	once	TRBD2	TRBV27	TRBJ2-5	CASSIRTSGRVQYQETQYF	TGTGCCAGCAGTATCCGGACTAGCGGGAGAGTTCAGTACCAAGAGACCCAGTACTTC
15	.	.	TRBV7-6	TRBJ2-5	CASSFRDSTKETQYF	TGTGCCAGCAGCTTTCGGGACTCTACAAAAGAGACCCAGTACTTC
14	.	TRBD2	TRBV9	TRBJ2-3	CASSVLAGVQTQYF	TGTGCCAGCAGCGTACTAGCGGGAGTACAGACGCAGTATTTT
15	.	TRBD1	TRBV19	TRBJ1-2	CASRQRTGDNYGYTF	TGTGCCAGTAGACAAAGGACAGGAGATAACTATGGCTACACCTTC
14	.	.	TRBV6-6	TRBJ1-5	CASSFGGDNQPQHF	TGTGCCAGCAGTTTCGGAGGGGATAATCAGCCCCAGCATTTT
14	once	.	TRBV6-1	TRBJ1-3	CASSEAGQGNTIYF	TGTGCCAGCAGTGAAGCTGGACAGGGAAACACCATATATTTT
16	.	TRBD1	TRBV19	TRBJ2-3	CASSIGDSSPRDTQYF	TGTGCCAGTAGTATAGGGGACAGTTCCCCCAGAGATACGCAGTATTTT
15	.	.	TRBV30	TRBJ2-6	CAWAGGGGGANVLTF	TGTGCCTGGGCGGGCGGAGGCGGTGGGGCCAACGTCCTGACTTTC
17	.	.	TRBV5-6	TRBJ1-6	CASSLVGGAEDNSPLHF	TGTGCCAGCAGCTTGGTGGGGGGGGCGGAAGATAATTCACCCCTCCACTTT
15	once	.	TRBV28	TRBJ2-7	CASSPYAGGDYEQYF	TGTGCCAGCAGTCCCTATGCGGGTGGGGACTACGAGCAGTACTTC
15	once	TRBD2	TRBV18	TRBJ2-3	CASSQLSGRGDTQYF	TGTGCCAGCTCGCAGCTTAGCGGGCGGGGAGATACGCAGTATTTT
17	.	TRBD2	TRBV10-2	TRBJ2-7	CASSGRASGRTTYEQYF	TGCGCCAGCAGTGGAAGGGCTAGCGGGAGGACTACCTACGAGCAGTACTTC
13	few	.	TRBV5-1	TRBJ1-2	CASSLGLPRGYTF	TGCGCCAGCAGCTTGGGCCTCCCCCGGGGCTACACCTTC